This TCR beta chain was sequenced in a study of T cell repertoires in cytomegalovirus infection (dated by TCRdb to the late 2010s). In the study overall: Peptide stimulations targeted recently identified HLA-C-restricted CMV epitopes, whose presentation resists viral immunomodulation, together with well-studied HLA-B-restricted epitopes. Because public TCR beta signatures pointed to carriage of CMV infection together with the matching HLA type, the HLA type of each donor mattered for the analysis.

TCRdb lists the instrument as Illumina HiSeq 1500. TCRdb reanalyzed the raw reads on its own, using fastp at Q25 for trimming and MiXCR for clone calling, and kept in-frame beta chains. Each record represents a unique CDR3 protein, reported with the most common genes and DNA among its rows. The sample data list around 900,000 distinct CDR3 sequences, and around 32% of these were observed just once. Roughly 13% of the sample goes to the ten largest clones. This specimen's treatment or condition label, interpreted: in vitro stimulation with specific CMV peptide epitopes to enrich CMV-specific T cells. Overall study results and their limits: In both this cohort and an independent approximately 370-donor cohort, the cumulative frequency of public TCR beta family members distinguished carriers of CMV infection plus the relevant HLA type. In the ex vivo response, HLA-C-restricted CMV-specific TCR beta clonotypes were dominant, and in two of eight donors the single most frequent clonotype came from this HLA-C-restricted group.

Concerning this clonotype: The antigen it binds to is not known. Base qualities are not at hand, and no much larger clone is one base apart.

Including cysteine and valine, the CDR3 has 14 amino acids. The read is trimmed to its CDR3 DNA, 42 bases read in frame from base 1. V lost 3 bases and J lost 6 bases; the stretch between them is 16 bases long. Sequences SGHTS (CDR1) and YDEGEE (CDR2) are obtained from the germline V gene. The TCR originated in a human donor in good health (CMV status not recorded). Some clones in this sample may be carry-over from other donors' samples. The specimen comprised cultured CD8+ T cells from PBMCs, sampled from culture after CMV antigen stimulation. In this chain, TRBV5-8 is recombined with TRBJ2-7, with the D call perhaps TRBD1 or TRBD2, each one matching 5 bases. The CDR3 in this case is CASSSALEGTEQYV. The base sequence is TGTGCCAGCAGCTCGGCCCTAGAGGGGACCGAGCAGTACGTC.